The next 25 T cell receptor beta chains were all read from a single sample in a study of cytomegalovirus exposure and HLA in healthy donors. The study ran its PCR with 60 Vbeta and 13 Jbeta primers. Only in-frame clones appear in the TCRdb table, and some are missing; sequencing was by immunoSEQ multiplex PCR. This sample contains 75,000 to 95,000 clones. Sequencing was performed on PBMCs. These receptors all stem from a girl aged 5-17 years in good health and CMV-seropositive.

V and J are TRBV5-1 and TRBJ2-1, with 12 bases aligning to TRBD2. The CDR3 is 17 amino acids. V shed 4 bases and J 7 bases; nucleotides not matched to a gene: 12. Looked up from germline, CDR1 is SGHRS and CDR2 is YFSETQ. CDR3 bases: TGCGCCAGCAGCCCCCCCCTAGCGGGGGGGCCGAGGAATGAGCAGTTCTTC. Its protein product is CASSPPLAGGPRNEQFF.

V is TRBV4-2 and J is TRBJ2-1, with 8 bases matching TRBD1. V lost 0 bases and J lost 5; bases outside the gene matches: 9. CDR3 size: 17 residues. Germline values: CDR1 LGHNA, CDR2 YNFKEQ. CDR3 bases: TGTGCCAGCAGCCAAGAGGGTCCGGGACAGGCAAACAATGAGCAGTTCTTC. As protein: CASSQEGPGQANNEQFF.

The gene calls are TRBV19 and TRBJ2-2, with TRBD2 as a possible D gene (6 bases). The CDR3 consists of 12 residues. The germline V gene encodes CDR1 LNHDA and CDR2 SQIVND (reference sequence). Deletions cut 7 bases from V and 5 bases from J, with 8 bases between. The CDR3 here is CASTRETGELFF. CDR3 coding DNA: TGTGCCAGTACCCGGGAGACCGGGGAGCTGTTTTTT.

The chain couples TRBV5-1 to TRBJ2-1; TRBD1 agrees at 8 bases. V gave up 2 bases and J gave up 7 bases; unmatched junction bases: 5. The CDR3 has 14 amino acids. CDR1 and CDR2 from the germline V gene are SGHRS and YFSETQ. CDR3: CASSLGTGKNEQFF. CDR3 nucleotide sequence: TGCGCCAGCAGCTTAGGGACAGGCAAAAATGAGCAGTTCTTC.

The CDR3 region has the DNA TGTGCCAGCCACGAGAGAACAGGAGATTATGGCTACACCTTC. This encodes CASHERTGDYGYTF. This chain links TRBV2 with TRBJ1-2, with D possibly being TRBD1 (5 bases). CDR3 length: 14 amino acids. The germline gives CDR1 SNHLY, CDR2 FYNNEI. The V and J ends lost 8 bases and 5 bases respectively, with 18 bases between them.

This chain uses TRBV9 with TRBJ1-2; TRBD1 matches at 7 bases. Trimming took 4 bases from V and 8 from J; bases not matched to a gene: 14. This CDR3 has 15 amino acids. Looked up from germline, CDR1 is SGDLS and CDR2 is YYNGEE. CDR3 in amino acids: CASSPRTGGERGYTF. CDR3 coding DNA: TGTGCCAGCAGCCCGCGGACAGGAGGGGAGAGGGGCTACACCTTC.

The chain has TRBV7-2 and TRBJ2-1; 13 bases align to TRBD2. Trimming took 5 bases from V and 9 from J; bases not matched to a gene: 13. CDR1 SGHTA and CDR2 FQGNSA come from the germline V gene. The CDR3 totals 17 residues. This chain's CDR3 is CASSVGTSGERGREQFF. In DNA form, the CDR3 reads TGTGCCAGCAGCGTAGGGACTAGCGGGGAGAGAGGTCGTGAGCAGTTCTTC. Full variable domain (outside the CDR3, taken from reference TRBV7-2 and TRBJ2-1): GAGVSQSPSNKVTEKGKDVELRCDPISGHTALYWYRQSLGQGLEFLIYFQGNSAPDKSGLPSDRFSAERTGGSVSTLTIQRTQQEDSAVYLCASSVGTSGERGREQFFGPGTRLTVL.

This rearrangement joins TRBV20-1 to TRBJ1-4; 7 bases line up with TRBD1. Germline V lookup: CDR1 DFQATT, CDR2 SNEGSKA (reference sequence). The CDR3 runs 11 residues. In DNA form, the CDR3 reads TGCAGCGGGACAGTTGGTGAAAAACTGTTTTTT. Its translation is CSGTVGEKLFF.

The rearrangement links TRBV6-5 to TRBJ1-2; maybe TRBD1 (6 bases). Germline V gene sequence: CDR1 MNHEY, CDR2 SVGAGI. This CDR3 is 12 amino acids long. V was clipped by 8 bases and J by 7 bases, with 14 bases between them. In DNA form, the CDR3 reads TGTGCCAGCCAGCGGAGGGGGGGTGGCTACACCTTC. Amino acids: CASQRRGGGYTF.

The chain joins TRBV9 to TRBJ1-5; D gene ambiguous. This CDR3 spans 12 amino acids. Per the germline V gene, CDR1 is SGDLS and CDR2 is YYNGEE. CDR3 loop: CDRVDSGQPQHF. In nucleotides, the CDR3 is TGTGATCGGGTGGACTCGGGTCAGCCCCAGCATTTT.

This sequence joins TRBV9 and TRBJ2-2; 9 bases map to TRBD2. The CDR3 length is 15 residues. Germline V CDR1 and CDR2: SGDLS, YYNGEE. V dropped 0 bases and J dropped 6; count of bases not matched to a gene: 3. The CDR3 loop reads CASSVASSGAGELFF. In DNA form, the CDR3 reads TGTGCCAGCAGCGTAGCGTCTAGCGGGGCCGGGGAGCTGTTTTTT.

As for this clone: Other DNA variants within this sample encode the same CDR3. The rearrangement uses TRBV4-3 and TRBJ2-7, with TRBD1 matching 7 bases. The V segment lost 1 base and the J segment 2 bases; nucleotides outside the gene matches: 2. Germline lookup yields CDR1 LGHNA and CDR2 YSLEER. This CDR3 spans 14 amino acids. Here the CDR3 reads CASSQGQGAYEQYF. CDR3 DNA sequence: TGCGCCAGCAGCCAAGGACAGGGCGCCTACGAGCAGTACTTC.

The V gene is TRBV7-2, the J gene TRBJ2-1; D perhaps matches TRBD1 (6 bases). V was trimmed by 5 bases and J by 7 bases, leaving 12 bases between them. The CDR3 spans 13 residues. Germline assignment: CDR1 SGHTA and CDR2 FQGNSA. The CDR3 is CASSPGTLNEQFF. The CDR3 DNA sequence: TGTGCCAGCAGCCCTGGGACACTTAATGAGCAGTTCTTC.

The rearrangement links TRBV5-1 to TRBJ2-5; no definite D call. V lost 0 bases and J 0 bases, leaving 9 bases between the germline ends. The CDR3 length is 15 residues. CDR1 is SGHRS, CDR2 YFSETQ, per germline. The CDR3 region is CASSLARIYQETQYF. The CDR3 bases are TGCGCCAGCAGCTTGGCGCGGATTTACCAAGAGACCCAGTACTTC.

V gene TRBV7-6 combines with J gene TRBJ1-1; D might be TRBD1 (6 bases). The CDR3 is 14 amino acids. Germline CDR1 SGHVS, CDR2 FNYEAQ. Trimming left V 5 bases short and J 0 bases short, with 10 bases between. CDR3 amino acids: CASSADSMNTEAFF. The DNA for the CDR3 is TGTGCCAGCAGCGCGGACAGCATGAACACTGAAGCTTTCTTT.

The chain links TRBV9 to TRBJ2-1; 9 nucleotides line up with TRBD1. CDR3 size: 14 residues. Germline CDR1 is SGDLS and CDR2 is YYNGEE. After removal of 4 bases from V and 6 bases from J, the junction contained 5 bases not matched to a gene. DNA for the CDR3: TGTGCCAGCAGCTTTAAGACAGGGGGCAATGAGCAGTTCTTC. This sequence encodes CASSFKTGGNEQFF.

The chain links TRBV6-1 to TRBJ2-3; 7 bases match TRBD1. This CDR3 is built from 14 residues. In germline, CDR1 is MNHNS, CDR2 SASEGT. Trimming at V came to 8 bases and at J to 2 bases, leaving 7 bases not matched to a gene. CDR3 amino acids: CASRTGVLTDTQYF. CDR3 coding DNA: TGTGCCAGCCGGACAGGAGTCCTCACAGATACGCAGTATTTT.

V is TRBV10-3 and J is TRBJ2-1; the D is unclear. Germline lookup yields CDR1 ENHRY and CDR2 SYGVKD. The CDR3 runs to 15 residues. The V and J ends lost 4 bases and 2 bases respectively, with 12 bases between them. The CDR3 sequence is CAISVSTITYNEQFF. CDR3 coding DNA: TGTGCCATCAGTGTCTCGACAATCACCTACAATGAGCAGTTCTTC.

The chain combines TRBV6-5 with TRBJ2-7, with 7 bases fitting TRBD1. Germline V gene lookup returns CDR1 MNHEY and CDR2 SVGAGI. V lost 5 bases and J lost 3; bases outside the gene matches: 10. This CDR3 has 15 residues. The CDR3 DNA reads TGTGCCAGCAGTCCCGACAGGGATCGGTTCTACGAGCAGTACGTC. This codes for CASSPDRDRFYEQYV.

This chain connects TRBV4-3 to TRBJ1-1, with a weak D call TRBD1 (5 bases). The CDR3 runs 15 residues. The ends were cut back, 0 bases at V and 3 bases at J, with 11 bases in the middle. Per germline, CDR1 LGHNA and CDR2 YSLEER. CDR3 bases: TGCGCCAGCAGCCAAGATGTGGGGGGTTACACTGAAGCTTTCTTT. This sequence encodes CASSQDVGGYTEAFF.

The chain combines TRBV7-2 with TRBJ2-5, with D unclear. Germline lookup yields CDR1 SGHTA and CDR2 FQGNSA. The CDR3 has 12 residues. V was pared by 5 bases and J by 7 bases, with 11 bases between. Here the CDR3 DNA reads TGTGCCAGCAGCCCCTCGAGCGCGACCCAGTACTTC. Protein sequence: CASSPSSATQYF.

This chain connects TRBV5-1 to TRBJ2-2; D perhaps matches TRBD1 (6 bases). This CDR3 comprises 16 residues. Germline lookup yields CDR1 SGHRS and CDR2 YFSETQ. V was trimmed by 4 bases and J by 0 bases, leaving 13 bases between them. CDR3 nucleotide sequence: TGCGCCAGCAGCCCCGGACAGACTGCGAACACCGGGGAGCTGTTTTTT. Amino acids: CASSPGQTANTGELFF.

For the CDR3, the DNA is TGCGCCAGCAGCCATGGACTGGGGGGGATTGACCACGAGCAGTACTTC. It yields the protein CASSHGLGGIDHEQYF. V is TRBV4-3 and J is TRBJ2-7, with 7 nucleotides matching TRBD2. This CDR3 comprises 16 residues. Germline V gene lookup returns CDR1 LGHNA and CDR2 YSLEER. Germline trimming cut 3 bases from V and 5 bases from J; bases unmatched to any gene: 13.

This rearrangement joins TRBV27 to TRBJ2-1, with TRBD1 identical over 8 bases. CDR1 MNHEY and CDR2 SMNVEV come from the germline V gene (reference sequence). Trimming cost V 5 bases and J 9 bases; bases outside gene matches: 21. This CDR3 is built from 18 residues. CDR3 amino acids: CASSVISIGQGAHPEQFF. The CDR3 DNA reads TGTGCCAGCAGTGTGATCAGCATCGGGCAGGGGGCACACCCTGAGCAGTTCTTC.

The V gene is TRBV6-6, the J gene TRBJ1-2; 7 nucleotides line up with TRBD1. The CDR3 has 13 residues. The germline CDR1 and CDR2 sequences are MNHNY and SVGAGI (reference sequence). The trim removed 4 bases at V and 8 bases at J, leaving 7 bases unmatched. The CDR3 region has the DNA TGTGCCAGCAGTTCGACAGGGATAGGGGGCTACACCTTC. Translation gives CASSSTGIGGYTF.